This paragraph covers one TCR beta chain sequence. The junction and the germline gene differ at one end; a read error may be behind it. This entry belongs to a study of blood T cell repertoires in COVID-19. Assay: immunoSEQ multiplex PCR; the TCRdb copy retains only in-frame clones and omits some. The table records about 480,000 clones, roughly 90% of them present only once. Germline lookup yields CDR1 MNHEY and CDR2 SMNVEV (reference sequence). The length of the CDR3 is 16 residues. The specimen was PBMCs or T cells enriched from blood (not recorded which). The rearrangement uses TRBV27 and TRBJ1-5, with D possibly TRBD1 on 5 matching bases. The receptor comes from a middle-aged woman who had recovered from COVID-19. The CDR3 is CASTLGPRQGIKPQHF. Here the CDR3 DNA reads TGTGCCAGCACTTTAGGTCCCCGGCAGGGTATCAAGCCCCAGCATTTT.